Described below is a single T cell receptor (beta chain) sequence and its context. As yet, its antigen is unknown. Patients with ophthalmopathy all had a Clinical Activity Score of at least 3, a NOSPECS grade of at least 4 and duration under 3 months. Uncontrolled infection, other autoimmune disease, pregnancy or lactation led to exclusion. V was shortened by 0 bases and J by 7 bases, with 15 bases between the two germline ends. The CDR3 sequence is 16 residues long. The germline gives CDR1 MGHRA, CDR2 YSYEKL. Amplification of TCR beta CDR3 regions was performed using RNA transcripts as template. The HTBI primer set served for first-round RT-PCR of the TCR CDR3. In TCRdb, the multiplex PCR reads were re-called with MiXCR into one record per CDR3 protein. Of about half a million distinct CDR3 sequences listed, around 22% were seen once; the top ten hold roughly 10%. This record belongs to a study of T cells in Graves' hyperthyroidism and ophthalmopathy. Study-level information: Blood from the periphery was taken at initial diagnosis, before any treatment. Notes on the study in general: A 13 V-J signature model discriminated ophthalmopathy versus stable hyperthyroidism.

This TCR was recovered from a woman aged 25 to 39 with Graves' ophthalmopathy. The sample was blood. The rearrangement joins TRBV4-1 to TRBJ2-2, with D perhaps matching TRBD1 (6 bases). The CDR3 DNA sequence: TGCGCCAGCAGCCAAGATATTCGGTCAGGGGTCGGGGAGCTGTTTTTT. Translation: CASSQDIRSGVGELFF.